This TCR beta chain came from a study of technical replicates of blood from four donors. There are 18 residues in the CDR3. CDR1 and CDR2 from the germline V gene are MNHEY and SMNVEV (reference sequence). After removal of 3 bases from V and 4 bases from J, the junction contained 11 bases not matched to a gene. The assay was immunoSEQ multiplex PCR, and TCRdb's table has in-frame clones only and misses some. Of over 70,000 clones listed, approximately 95% are singletons. The source of this sequence is a human donor in good health. V and J are TRBV27 and TRBJ2-6, with TRBD1 matching 8 bases. The sequenced material came from T cells isolated from PBMCs. The CDR3 DNA follows: TGTGCCAGCAGTTTCCTGGGACAGGTTTCCTCCGGGGCCAACGTCCTGACTTTC. Its protein product is CASSFLGQVSSGANVLTF.